Listed here are 5 T cell receptor beta chains from one sample, sequenced in a study of shared clonotypes between healthy human individuals. The repertoire was sequenced with immunoSEQ multiplex PCR; TCRdb's copy has only in-frame clones and lacks some. This sample has millions of clones, with roughly 94% found just once. The sample taken for sequencing was naive CD4+ T cells sorted from blood. Subset indicated: CD45RA+ positively selected. The receptor set was obtained from a man aged 18 to 29 in good health.

On this clone itself: Other DNA sequences from this sample encode an identical CDR3 as well. The J gene is TRBJ1-5, the V gene TRBV30; D gene unclear. The CDR3 consists of 13 residues. CDR1 GTSNPN and CDR2 SVGIG come from the germline V gene (reference sequence). Between the trimmed V and J ends, which lost 5 bases and 3 bases, there was a span of 11 bases. As DNA, the CDR3 is TGTGCCTGGGGATCAGGTTCCAATCAGCCCCAGCATTTT. Its protein product is CAWGSGSNQPQHF.

The J gene is TRBJ2-5, the V gene TRBV4-1; 8 nucleotides line up with TRBD2. The CDR3 totals 16 residues. The trim removed 0 bases at V and 7 bases at J, leaving 10 bases unmatched. Per germline, CDR1 MGHRA and CDR2 YSYEKL. CDR3 nucleotides: TGCGCCAGCAGCCAAGACCGGACAGCGGGGGTCGGGACCCAGTACTTC. Translating it yields CASSQDRTAGVGTQYF.

The J gene is TRBJ2-7, the V gene TRBV30; D unresolved. The CDR3 contains 12 residues. V lost 3 bases, J lost 1 base, and 7 bases lay in between. The germline CDR1 and CDR2 sequences are GTSNPN and SVGIG (reference sequence). The CDR3 region has the DNA TGTGCCTGGAGAGTAACTTCCTACGAGCAGTACTTC. Translated, it gives CAWRVTSYEQYF. Combining the CDR3 with reference TRBV30 and TRBJ2-7 gives the whole variable domain SQTIHQWPATLVQPVGSPLSLECTVEGTSNPNLYWYRQAAGRGLQLLFYSVGIGQISSEVPQNLSASRPQDRQFILSSKKLLLSDSGFYLCAWRVTSYEQYFGPGTRLTVT.

Of note for this clone: Other DNA variants within this sample encode the same CDR3. This rearrangement joins TRBV10-1 to TRBJ2-2; perhaps TRBD1 as D (5 bases). CDR3 length: 15 amino acids. The germline V gene encodes CDR1 WNHNN and CDR2 SYGVQD (reference sequence). Trimming stripped 0 bases from V and 5 bases from J, with 10 bases between. CDR3 amino acids: CASSESRGSTGELFF. The CDR3 region has the DNA TGCGCCAGCAGTGAGTCAAGGGGCTCTACCGGGGAGCTGTTTTTT.

This chain connects TRBV11-2 to TRBJ2-7; D gene unclear. CDR3 length: 14 residues. Germline assignment: CDR1 SGHAT and CDR2 FQNNGV. V lost 1 base to trimming and J lost 3 bases, with 10 bases between them. In nucleotides, the CDR3 is TGTGCCAGCAGCTTAGCCTCGATTAACTACGAGCAGTACTTC. Amino acid sequence: CASSLASINYEQYF.